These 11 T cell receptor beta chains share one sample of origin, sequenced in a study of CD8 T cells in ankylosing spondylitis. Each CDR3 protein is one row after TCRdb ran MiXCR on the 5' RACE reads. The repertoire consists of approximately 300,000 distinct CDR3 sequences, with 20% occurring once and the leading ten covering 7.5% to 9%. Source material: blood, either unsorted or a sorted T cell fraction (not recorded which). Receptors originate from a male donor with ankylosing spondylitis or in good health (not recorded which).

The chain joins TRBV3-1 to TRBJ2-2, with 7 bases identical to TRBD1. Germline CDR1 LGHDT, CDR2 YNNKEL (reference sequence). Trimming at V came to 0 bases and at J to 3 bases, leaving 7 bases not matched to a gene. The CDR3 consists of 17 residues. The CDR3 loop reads CASSQDWKGAYTGELFF. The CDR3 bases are TGTGCCAGCAGCCAAGATTGGAAGGGGGCGTACACCGGGGAGCTGTTTTTT.

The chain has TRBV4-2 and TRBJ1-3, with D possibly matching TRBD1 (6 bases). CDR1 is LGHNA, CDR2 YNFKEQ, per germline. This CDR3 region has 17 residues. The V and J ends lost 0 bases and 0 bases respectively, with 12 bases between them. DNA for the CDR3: TGTGCCAGCAGCCAAGAAACAGGGACCCACTCTGGAAACACCATATATTTT. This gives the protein CASSQETGTHSGNTIYF.

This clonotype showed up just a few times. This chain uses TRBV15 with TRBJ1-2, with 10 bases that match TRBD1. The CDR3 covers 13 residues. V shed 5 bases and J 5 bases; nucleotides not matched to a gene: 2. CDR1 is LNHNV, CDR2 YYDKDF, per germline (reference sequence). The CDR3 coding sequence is TGTGCCACCAGCCGGGGACAGGGGTATGGCTACACCTTC. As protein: CATSRGQGYGYTF.

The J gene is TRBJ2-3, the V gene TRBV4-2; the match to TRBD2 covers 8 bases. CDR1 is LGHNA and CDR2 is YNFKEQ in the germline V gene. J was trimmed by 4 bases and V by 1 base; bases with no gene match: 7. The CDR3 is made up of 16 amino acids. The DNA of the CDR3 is TGTGCCAGCAGCCAAGTTCAAGCGGGGGACCCAGATACGCAGTATTTT. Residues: CASSQVQAGDPDTQYF.

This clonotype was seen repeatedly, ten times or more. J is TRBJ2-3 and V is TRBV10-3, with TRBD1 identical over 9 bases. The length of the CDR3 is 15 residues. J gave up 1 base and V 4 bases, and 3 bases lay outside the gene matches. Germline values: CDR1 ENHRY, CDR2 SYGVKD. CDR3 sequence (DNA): TGTGCCATCAGTGGGACAGGGGAAGGCACAGATACGCAGTATTTT. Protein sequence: CAISGTGEGTDTQYF.

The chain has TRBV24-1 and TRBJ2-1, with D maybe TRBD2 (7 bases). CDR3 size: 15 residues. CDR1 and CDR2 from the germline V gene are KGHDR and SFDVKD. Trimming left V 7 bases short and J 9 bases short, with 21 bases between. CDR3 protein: CATSPRRGGDSEQFF. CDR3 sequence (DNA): TGTGCCACCAGCCCTCGAAGGGGGGGAGACAGTGAGCAGTTCTTC.

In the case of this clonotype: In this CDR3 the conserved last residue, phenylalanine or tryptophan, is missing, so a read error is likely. CDR3 sequence (DNA): TGTGCCAGCAGCGGGGGGTCCGGCACTGAAGCTTTCCTT. Its translation: CASSGGSGTEAFL. The V call is TRBV3-1, the J call TRBJ1-1, with D possibly TRBD1 on 5 matching bases. The CDR3 is 13 amino acids. V lost 5 bases, J lost 4 bases, and 11 bases lay in between. Germline lookup yields CDR1 LGHDT and CDR2 YNNKEL (reference sequence).

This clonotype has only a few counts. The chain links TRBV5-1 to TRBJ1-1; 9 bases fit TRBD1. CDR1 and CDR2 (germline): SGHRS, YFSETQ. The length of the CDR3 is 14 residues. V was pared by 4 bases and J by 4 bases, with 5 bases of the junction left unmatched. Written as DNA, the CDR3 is TGCGCCAGCAGCAACAGGGGGCGAAGCACTGAAGCTTTCTTT. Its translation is CASSNRGRSTEAFF.

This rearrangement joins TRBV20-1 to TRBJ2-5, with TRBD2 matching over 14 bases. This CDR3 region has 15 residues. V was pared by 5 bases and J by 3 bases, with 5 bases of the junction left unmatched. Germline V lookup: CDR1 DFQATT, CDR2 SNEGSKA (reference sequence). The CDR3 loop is CSAERGLAGEETQYF. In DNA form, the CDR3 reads TGCAGTGCTGAGCGGGGACTAGCGGGAGAAGAGACCCAGTACTTC.

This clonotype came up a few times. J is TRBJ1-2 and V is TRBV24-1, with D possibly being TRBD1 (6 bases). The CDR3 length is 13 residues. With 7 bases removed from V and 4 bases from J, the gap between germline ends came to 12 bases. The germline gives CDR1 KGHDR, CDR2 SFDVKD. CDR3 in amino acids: CATSPTGTYGYTF. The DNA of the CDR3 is TGTGCCACCAGCCCCACAGGGACCTATGGCTACACCTTC.

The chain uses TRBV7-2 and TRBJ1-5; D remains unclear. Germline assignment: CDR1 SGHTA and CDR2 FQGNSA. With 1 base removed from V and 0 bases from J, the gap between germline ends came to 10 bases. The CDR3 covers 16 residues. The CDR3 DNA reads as TGTGCCAGCAGCTTAGGAGCGAAGCTTAGCAATCAGCCCCAGCATTTT. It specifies CASSLGAKLSNQPQHF.